One T cell receptor beta chain is described in this entry. Data came from immunoSEQ multiplex PCR; TCRdb stores just in-frame clones and leaves some out. In the table there are about 210,000 clones, around 89% of which are singletons. This CDR3 comprises 14 residues. J was trimmed by 1 base and V by 6 bases; bases with no gene match: 2. Per germline, CDR1 SGHTA and CDR2 FQGNSA. These data originate in a study of blood T cell repertoires in COVID-19. The overall study: The origin of the acute and convalescent COVID-19 samples was the United States, Italy and Spain. T cells, B-cell-depleted T cells, or PBMCs provided the cDNA or gDNA that served as material.

This sequence joins TRBV7-2 and TRBJ2-2; 7 bases are shared with TRBD1. The specimen sequenced was peripheral blood. This TCR derives from a man between 70 and 80 years old with acute or convalescent COVID-19. This CDR3 is CASRGQRNTGELFF. The CDR3 DNA reads TGTGCCAGCAGGGGACAGAGGAACACCGGGGAGCTGTTTTTT.